The 6 T cell receptor beta chains below all came from one sample that was sequenced in a study of T cell repertoires in cytomegalovirus infection. TCRdb re-analysed the reads in MiXCR, keeping a single row per CDR3 protein. The sample comprises 750,000 to 900,000 distinct CDR3 sequences, 29% of which are singletons, and around 12% rests with the top ten. Antigen specificity for these receptors is unknown. The sample consisted of cultured CD8+ T cells from PBMCs, taken from culture after CMV antigen stimulation. The receptor set was obtained from a human donor in good health (CMV status not recorded). Some clones in this sample may be carry-over from other donors' samples.

This chain connects TRBV6-2 or TRBV6-3 to TRBJ2-3; 10 nucleotides align to TRBD2. Germline V gene data show CDR1 as MNHEY and CDR2 as SVGEGT. The CDR3 consists of 17 residues. After removal of 6 bases from V and 4 bases from J, the junction contained 13 bases not matched to a gene. CDR3 sequence: CASRGSRGTSVADTQYF. The CDR3 bases are TGTGCCAGCAGAGGTAGCAGGGGGACTAGCGTCGCAGATACGCAGTATTTT.

This chain links TRBV6-1 with TRBJ2-6; 8 bases map to TRBD1. CDR1 and CDR2 from the germline V gene are MNHNS and SASEGT. J was trimmed by 2 bases and V by 6 bases; bases with no gene match: 3. The CDR3 has 15 amino acids. The CDR3 DNA sequence: TGTGCCAGCAGGCAGGGGGCGCCTGGGGCCAACGTCCTGACTTTC. Protein sequence: CASRQGAPGANVLTF.

This clonotype was counted a few times. The chain is built from TRBV15 and TRBJ2-7; TRBD2 might be the D (6 bases). The germline V gene has CDR1 LNHNV and CDR2 YYDKDF (reference sequence). The CDR3 has 15 residues. V shed 3 bases and J shed 0 bases, with 12 bases lying between them. In DNA, the CDR3 is TGTGCCACCAGCAGTGAGGGACTCCTCTCCTACGAGCAGTACTTC. Translating it yields CATSSEGLLSYEQYF. Full variable domain (rest looked up from reference TRBV15 and TRBJ2-7): DAMVIQNPRYQVTQFGKPVTLSCSQTLNHNVMYWYQQKSSQAPKLLFHYYDKDFNNEADTPDNFQSRRPNTSFCFLDIRSPGLGDTAMYLCATSSEGLLSYEQYFGPGTRLTVT.

The chain combines TRBV6-8 with TRBJ1-2; D may be TRBD1 (6 bases). CDR3 size: 14 residues. V lost 7 bases to trimming and J lost 8 bases, with 20 bases between them. Per germline, CDR1 MNHGY and CDR2 SAAAGT. The CDR3 spells CASTLQGRGGGYTF. In nucleotides, the CDR3 is TGTGCCAGCACCTTACAGGGCCGCGGTGGAGGCTACACCTTC.

The chain's CDR3 is CASSSSGGGGAPWELFF. CDR3 sequence (DNA): TGTGCCAGCAGCTCTAGTGGCGGCGGGGGGGCCCCGTGGGAGCTGTTTTTT. The rearrangement joins TRBV7-2 to TRBJ2-2; TRBD2 aligns across 9 bases. The V segment lost 4 bases and the J segment 9 bases; nucleotides outside the gene matches: 15. This CDR3 comprises 17 residues. CDR1 and CDR2 from the germline V gene are SGHTA and FQGNSA.

The chain links TRBV6-6 to TRBJ1-2, with 7 bases that match TRBD1. V shed 2 bases and J 4 bases; nucleotides not matched to a gene: 1. This CDR3 contains 13 residues. In germline, CDR1 is MNHNY, CDR2 SVGAGI (reference sequence). Here the CDR3 DNA reads TGTGCCAGCAGTTACGCAGGGGGCTATGGCTACACCTTC. Encoded protein: CASSYAGGYGYTF.